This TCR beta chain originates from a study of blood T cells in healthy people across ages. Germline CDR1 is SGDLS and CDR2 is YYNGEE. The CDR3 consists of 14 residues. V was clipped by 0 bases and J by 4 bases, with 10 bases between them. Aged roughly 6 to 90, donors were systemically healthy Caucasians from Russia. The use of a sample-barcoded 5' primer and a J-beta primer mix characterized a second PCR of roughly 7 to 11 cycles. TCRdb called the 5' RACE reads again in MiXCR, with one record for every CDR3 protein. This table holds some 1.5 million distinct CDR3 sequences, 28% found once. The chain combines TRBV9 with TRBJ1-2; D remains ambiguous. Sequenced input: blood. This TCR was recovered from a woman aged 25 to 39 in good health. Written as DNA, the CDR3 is TGTGCCAGCAGCGTAGGGGGAGTCGGCTATGGCTACACCTTC. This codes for CASSVGGVGYGYTF. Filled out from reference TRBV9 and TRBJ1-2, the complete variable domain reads DSGVTQTPKHLITATGQRVTLRCSPRSGDLSVYWYQQSLDQGLQFLIQYYNGEERAKGNILERFSAQQFPDLHSELNLSSLELGDSALYFCASSVGGVGYGYTFGSGTRLTVV.